Described below is a single T cell receptor (beta chain) sequence and its context. This sample is drawn from a study of T cell responses to AZD1222 COVID-19 vaccine. Assay used: immunoSEQ multiplex PCR; TCRdb lists only in-frame clones, some missing. The profile shows about 140,000 clones, roughly nine tenths of them singletons. Here the sequenced sample was peripheral blood, taken on day 0 of AZD1222 vaccination. The TCR comes from an adult in good health.

The CDR3 is CASSLGVASGRYEQYF. CDR3 DNA sequence: TGTGCCAGCAGTTTAGGCGTGGCTAGCGGGAGGTACGAGCAGTACTTC. The J gene is TRBJ2-7, the V gene TRBV27, with 11 positions matching TRBD2. J gave up 4 bases and V 2 bases, and 7 bases lay outside the gene matches. This CDR3 comprises 16 residues. The V gene's germline CDR1 is MNHEY and CDR2 SMNVEV (reference sequence).